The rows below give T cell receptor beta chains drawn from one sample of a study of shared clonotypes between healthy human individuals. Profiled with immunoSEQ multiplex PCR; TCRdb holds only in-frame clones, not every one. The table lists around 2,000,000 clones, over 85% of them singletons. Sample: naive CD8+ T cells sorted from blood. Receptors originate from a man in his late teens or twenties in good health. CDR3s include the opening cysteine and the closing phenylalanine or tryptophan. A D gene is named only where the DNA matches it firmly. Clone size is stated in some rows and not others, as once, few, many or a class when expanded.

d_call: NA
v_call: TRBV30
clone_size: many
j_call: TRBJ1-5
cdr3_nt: TGTGCCTGGAGTGCGGGTTACAATCAGCCCCAGCATTTT
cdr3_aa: CAWSAGYNQPQHF

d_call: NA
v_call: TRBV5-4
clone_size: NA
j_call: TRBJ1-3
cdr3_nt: TGTGCCAGCAGTGCAGATGGCTCTGGAAACACCATATATTTT
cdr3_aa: CASSADGSGNTIYF

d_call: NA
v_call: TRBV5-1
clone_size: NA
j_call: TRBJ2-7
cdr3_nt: TGCGCCAGCAGCCCCGTTGGCAGCTACGAGCAGTACTTC
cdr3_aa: CASSPVGSYEQYF

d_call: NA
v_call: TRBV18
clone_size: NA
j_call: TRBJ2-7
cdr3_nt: TGTGCCAGCTCACCAGTCGGGGACGAGCAGTACTTC
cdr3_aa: CASSPVGDEQYF

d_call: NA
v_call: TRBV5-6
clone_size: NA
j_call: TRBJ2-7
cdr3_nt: TGTGCCAGCAGCTTGGCCGGGGGTGACTACGAGCAGTACTTC
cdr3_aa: CASSLAGGDYEQYF

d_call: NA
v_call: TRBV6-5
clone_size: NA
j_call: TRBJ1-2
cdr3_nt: TGTGCCAGCAGTTACAGTGAAGACCCATATGGCTACACCTTC
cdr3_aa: CASSYSEDPYGYTF

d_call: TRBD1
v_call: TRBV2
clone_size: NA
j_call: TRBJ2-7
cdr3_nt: TGTGCCAGCAGTGACGGACAGGTCTACGAGCAGTACTTC
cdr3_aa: CASSDGQVYEQYF

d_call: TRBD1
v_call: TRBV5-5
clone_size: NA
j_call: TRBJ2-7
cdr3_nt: TGTGCCAGCAGCTTCGATTGGGACAGAGCCTACGAGCAGTACTTC
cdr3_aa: CASSFDWDRAYEQYF

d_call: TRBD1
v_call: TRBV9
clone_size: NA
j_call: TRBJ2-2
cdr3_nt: TGTGCCAGCAGCGTAGAACAGGGGGCTACCGGGGAGCTGTTTTTT
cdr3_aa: CASSVEQGATGELFF

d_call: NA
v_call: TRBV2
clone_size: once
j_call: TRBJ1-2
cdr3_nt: TGTGCCAGCAGTGATAGCAGGGAAGGTGCCTGGTCGGGCTATGGCTACACCTTC
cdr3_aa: CASSDSREGAWSGYGYTF

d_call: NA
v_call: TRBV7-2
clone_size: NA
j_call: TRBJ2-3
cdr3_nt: TGTGCCAGCAGCTTAGTCCACGGAGGGAGCCCAGATACGCAGTATTTT
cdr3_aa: CASSLVHGGSPDTQYF

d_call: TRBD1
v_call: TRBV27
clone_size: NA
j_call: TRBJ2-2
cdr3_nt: TGTGCCAGCAGTCCTTACCGAGGGGGCTATGGCGGGGAGCTGTTTTTT
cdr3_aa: CASSPYRGGYGGELFF

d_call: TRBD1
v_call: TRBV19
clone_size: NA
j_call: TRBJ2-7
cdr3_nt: TGTGCCAGTAGGCCAAGTCACAGGGGGCTAAACGAGCAGTACTTC
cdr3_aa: CASRPSHRGLNEQYF

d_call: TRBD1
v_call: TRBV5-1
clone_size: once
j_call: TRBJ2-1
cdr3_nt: TGCGCCAGCAGCTTGGAAGGGGGCAACAATGAGCAGTTCTTC
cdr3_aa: CASSLEGGNNEQFF

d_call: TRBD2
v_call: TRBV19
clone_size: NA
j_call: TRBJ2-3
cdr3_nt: TGTGCCAGCACGCTAGCGGGATGGGATACGCAGTATTTT
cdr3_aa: CASTLAGWDTQYF

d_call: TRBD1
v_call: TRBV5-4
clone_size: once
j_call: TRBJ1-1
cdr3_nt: TGTGCCAGCAGCTTGGATGGACAGGGGATGATTGAAGCTTTCTTT
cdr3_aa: CASSLDGQGMIEAFF

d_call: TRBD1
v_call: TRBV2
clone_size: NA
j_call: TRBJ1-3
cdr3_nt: TGTGCCCGCAGGGCGGGACAGGGAAACACCATATATTTT
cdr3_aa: CARRAGQGNTIYF

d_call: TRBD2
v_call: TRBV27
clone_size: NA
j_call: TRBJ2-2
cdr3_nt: TGTGCCAGCAGTTTATTGTCCCTAGCGGTGAACACCGGGGAGCTGTTTTTT
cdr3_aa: CASSLLSLAVNTGELFF

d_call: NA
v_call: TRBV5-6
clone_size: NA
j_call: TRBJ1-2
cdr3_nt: TGTGCCAGCAGCTTCTATCAGGGGCCCTACACCTTC
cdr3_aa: CASSFYQGPYTF

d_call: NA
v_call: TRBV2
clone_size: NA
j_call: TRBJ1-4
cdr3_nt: TGTGCCAGCACTGGAATAAAAAATGAAAAACTGTTTTTT
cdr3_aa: CASTGIKNEKLFF

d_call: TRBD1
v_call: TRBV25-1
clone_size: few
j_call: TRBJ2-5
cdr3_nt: TGTGCCAGCAGTGAATGGGACAGCCAAGAGACCCAGTACTTC
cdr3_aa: CASSEWDSQETQYF

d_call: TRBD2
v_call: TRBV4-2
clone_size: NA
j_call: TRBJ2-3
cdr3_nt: TGTGCCAGCAGCCGACTAGCTCCTGCTAGCACAGATACGCAGTATTTT
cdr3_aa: CASSRLAPASTDTQYF

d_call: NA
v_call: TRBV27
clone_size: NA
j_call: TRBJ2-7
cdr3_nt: TGTGCCAGCAGTTTATCGAACGGGATGCCCTACGAGCAGTACTTC
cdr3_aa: CASSLSNGMPYEQYF

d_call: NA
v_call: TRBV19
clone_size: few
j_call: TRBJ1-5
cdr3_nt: TGTGCCAGTAGTATGGGGGGCAATCAGCCCCAGCATTTT
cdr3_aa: CASSMGGNQPQHF

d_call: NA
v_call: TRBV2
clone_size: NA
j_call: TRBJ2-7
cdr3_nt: TGTGCCAGCAGTGAGGGGACTGGTGACTACGAGCAGTACTTC
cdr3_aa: CASSEGTGDYEQYF

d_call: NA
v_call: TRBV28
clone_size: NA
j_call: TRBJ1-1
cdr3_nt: TGTGCCAGCAGTTTCTTCGATAACACTGAAGCTTTCTTT
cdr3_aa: CASSFFDNTEAFF

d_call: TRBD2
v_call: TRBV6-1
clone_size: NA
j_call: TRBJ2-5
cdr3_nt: TGTGCCAGCAGTGAAAACCTAGCGGGAGAGGGAGAGACCCAGTACTTC
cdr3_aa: CASSENLAGEGETQYF

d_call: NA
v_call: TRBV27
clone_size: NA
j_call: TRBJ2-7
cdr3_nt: TGTGCCAGCAGTTACACCCCCGGCAGGGGATCCGAGCAGTACTTC
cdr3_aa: CASSYTPGRGSEQYF

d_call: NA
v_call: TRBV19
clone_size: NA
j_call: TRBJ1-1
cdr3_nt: TGTGCCAGTAGCCCATGGGGAACAGTCGAAGCTTTCTTT
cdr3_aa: CASSPWGTVEAFF

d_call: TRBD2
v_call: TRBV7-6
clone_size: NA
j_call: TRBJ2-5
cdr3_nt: TGTGCCAGCAGCCCCCTCCGGCGGAGCGGGGGTTTTCTTGAGGAGACCCAGTACTTC
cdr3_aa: CASSPLRRSGGFLEETQYF

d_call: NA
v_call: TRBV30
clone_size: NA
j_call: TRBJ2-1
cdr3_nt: TGTGCCTGGAGTGTAGAGGGGAATGAGCAGTTCTTC
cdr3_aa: CAWSVEGNEQFF

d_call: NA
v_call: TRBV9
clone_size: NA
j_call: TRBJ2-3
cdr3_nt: TGTGCCAGCAGCGTAGTAGTCACCCCGACAGATACGCAGTATTTT
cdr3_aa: CASSVVVTPTDTQYF

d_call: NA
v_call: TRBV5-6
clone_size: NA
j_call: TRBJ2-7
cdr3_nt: TGTGCCAGCAGCTTCGTGGCAGTGAATCAATACGAGCAGTACTTC
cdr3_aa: CASSFVAVNQYEQYF

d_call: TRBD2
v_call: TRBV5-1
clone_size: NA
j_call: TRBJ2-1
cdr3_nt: TGCGCCAGCAGCTGGACTAGCGGGAGTTTGAATGAGCAGTTCTTC
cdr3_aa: CASSWTSGSLNEQFF

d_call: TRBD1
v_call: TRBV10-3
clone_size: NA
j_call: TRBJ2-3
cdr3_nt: TGTGCCATCAGTAGATCGACAGGGGCGGGCACAGATACGCAGTATTTT
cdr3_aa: CAISRSTGAGTDTQYF

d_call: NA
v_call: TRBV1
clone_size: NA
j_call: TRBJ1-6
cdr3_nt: TGCACCAGCAGCCAAGATACAACTGGCTATTCACCCCTCCACTTT
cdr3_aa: CTSSQDTTGYSPLHF

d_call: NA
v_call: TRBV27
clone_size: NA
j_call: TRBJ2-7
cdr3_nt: TGTGCCAGCGGAACCTTAGCGGGACAGTCCTACGAGCAGTACTTC
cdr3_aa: CASGTLAGQSYEQYF

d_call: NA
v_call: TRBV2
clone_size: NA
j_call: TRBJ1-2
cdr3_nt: TGTGCCAGCACCGATCGACAGTATGGCTACACCTTC
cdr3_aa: CASTDRQYGYTF

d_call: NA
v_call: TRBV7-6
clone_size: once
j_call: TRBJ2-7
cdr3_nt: TGTGCCAGCCCGTGGCGAGCGGCCCACTACGAGCAGTACTTC
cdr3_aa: CASPWRAAHYEQYF

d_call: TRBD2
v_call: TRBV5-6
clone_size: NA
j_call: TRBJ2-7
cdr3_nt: TGTGCCAGCAGCTTTTTGCGGGAGAGGGGCGAGCAGTACTTC
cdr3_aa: CASSFLRERGEQYF

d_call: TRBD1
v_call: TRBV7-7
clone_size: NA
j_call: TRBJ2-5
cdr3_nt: TGTGCTAGCAGCCGAGGACAGGTCGGTTGGGAGACCCAGTACTTC
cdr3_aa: CASSRGQVGWETQYF